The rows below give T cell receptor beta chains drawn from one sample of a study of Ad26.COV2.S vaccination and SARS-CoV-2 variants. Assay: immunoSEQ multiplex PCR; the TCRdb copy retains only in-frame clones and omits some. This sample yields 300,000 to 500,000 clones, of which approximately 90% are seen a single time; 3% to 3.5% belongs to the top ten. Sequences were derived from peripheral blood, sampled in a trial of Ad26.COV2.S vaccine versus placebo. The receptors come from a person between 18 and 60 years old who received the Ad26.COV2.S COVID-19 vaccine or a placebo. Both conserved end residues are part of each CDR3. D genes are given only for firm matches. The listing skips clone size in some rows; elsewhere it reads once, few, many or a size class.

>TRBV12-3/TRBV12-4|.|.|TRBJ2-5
CASSSGWRETQYF
TGTGCCAGCAGTTCAGGGTGGCGGGAGACCCAGTACTTC
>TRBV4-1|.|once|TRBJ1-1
CASSQADNTEAFF
TGCGCCAGCAGCCAAGCAGATAACACTGAAGCTTTCTTT
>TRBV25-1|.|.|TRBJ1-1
CASSDESGNTEAFF
TGTGCCAGCAGTGATGAGTCGGGGAACACTGAAGCTTTCTTT
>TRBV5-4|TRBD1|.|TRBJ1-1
CASSPWTGENTEAFF
TGTGCCAGCAGCCCCTGGACAGGGGAGAACACTGAAGCTTTCTTT
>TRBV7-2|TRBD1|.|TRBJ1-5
CASSPGTGSRSNQPQHF
TGTGCCAGCAGCCCCGGGACAGGGAGTCGGAGCAATCAGCCCCAGCATTTT
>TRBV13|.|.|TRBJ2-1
CASSLYQDSLHEQFF
TGTGCCAGCAGCTTATATCAGGACTCCCTTCATGAGCAGTTCTTC
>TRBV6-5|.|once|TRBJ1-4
CASKGRQNVNEKLFF
TGTGCCAGCAAGGGGAGACAGAATGTTAATGAAAAACTGTTTTTT
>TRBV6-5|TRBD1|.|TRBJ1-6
CASSSSAGGNSPLHF
TGTGCCAGCAGTTCCTCCGCAGGGGGGAATTCACCCCTCCACTTT
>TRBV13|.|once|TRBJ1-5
CASSLGVTDHPQHF
TGTGCCAGCAGCTTAGGGGTGACAGATCACCCCCAGCATTTT
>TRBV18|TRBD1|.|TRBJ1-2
CASSPLGQGGGYTF
TGTGCCAGCTCACCACTGGGACAGGGTGGTGGCTACACCTTC
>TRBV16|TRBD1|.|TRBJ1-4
CASSLGQGEEKLFF
TGTGCCAGCAGCCTGGGACAGGGTGAAGAAAAACTGTTTTTT
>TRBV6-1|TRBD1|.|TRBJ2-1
CASSERGDRTSNEQFF
TGTGCCAGCAGTGAAAGGGGGGACAGGACGAGCAATGAGCAGTTCTTC
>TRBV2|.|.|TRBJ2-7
CASSERGNKGSEQYF
TGTGCCAGCAGCGAACGAGGGAATAAGGGATCCGAGCAGTACTTC
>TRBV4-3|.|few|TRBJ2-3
CASSQDTGDSTDTQYF
TGCGCCAGCAGCCAAGATACTGGGGATAGCACAGATACGCAGTATTTT
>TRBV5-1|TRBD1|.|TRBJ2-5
CASSLAGQEETQYF
TGCGCCAGCAGCTTGGCGGGACAGGAAGAGACCCAGTACTTC
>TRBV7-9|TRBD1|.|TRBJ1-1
CASSRGQALPNTEAFF
TGTGCCAGCAGCCGGGGACAGGCCCTACCGAACACTGAAGCTTTCTTT
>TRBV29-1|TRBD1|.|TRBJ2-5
CSVADRGQETQYF
TGCAGCGTAGCGGACAGGGGGCAAGAGACCCAGTACTTC
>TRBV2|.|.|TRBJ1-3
CASSGEGENTIYF
TGTGCCAGCAGTGGTGAAGGGGAGAACACCATATATTTT
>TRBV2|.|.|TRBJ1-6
CASSERRSSPLHF
TGTGCCAGCAGTGAACGAAGGAGCTCACCCCTCCACTTT
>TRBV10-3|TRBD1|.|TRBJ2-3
CATELGQGGTDTQYF
TGTGCCACCGAACTAGGACAGGGCGGCACAGATACGCAGTATTTT
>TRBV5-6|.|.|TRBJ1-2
CASSLFPYGYTF
TGTGCCAGCAGCTTGTTCCCCTATGGCTACACCTTC
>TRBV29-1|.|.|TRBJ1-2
CSVEVWGGDYGYTF
TGCAGCGTTGAGGTTTGGGGCGGCGACTATGGCTACACCTTC
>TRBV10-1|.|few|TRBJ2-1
CASSESNEQFF
TGCGCCAGCAGTGAATCTAATGAGCAGTTCTTC
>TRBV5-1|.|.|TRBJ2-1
CASSLAGASSYNEQFF
TGCGCCAGCAGCCTCGCAGGGGCAAGCTCCTACAATGAGCAGTTCTTC
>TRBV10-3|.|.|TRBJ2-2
CAISGGGSGTGELFF
TGTGCCATCAGTGGCGGAGGTAGCGGCACCGGGGAGCTGTTTTTT
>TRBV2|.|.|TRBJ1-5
CASSVRAVEGPQHF
TGTGCCAGCAGTGTGAGGGCCGTGGAGGGGCCCCAGCATTTT
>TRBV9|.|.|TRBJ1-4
CASSVGWGFGEKLFF
TGTGCCAGCAGCGTAGGGTGGGGGTTCGGCGAAAAACTGTTTTTT